One and the same sample provided the 13 T cell receptor beta chains below, sequenced in a study of cytomegalovirus exposure and HLA in healthy donors. The PCR contained 60 Vbeta and 13 Jbeta primers. This table comes from immunoSEQ multiplex PCR, and its TCRdb copy is limited to in-frame clones, with some not included. The table lists roughly 190,000 clones, approximately 12% of them singletons. Specimen: PBMCs. Every receptor here comes from a man between 50 and 59 years old in good health and CMV-seropositive.

This sequence joins TRBV6-6 and TRBJ2-7; 8 bases match TRBD1. Germline CDR1 and CDR2: MNHNY and SVGAGI (reference sequence). This CDR3 is 16 amino acids long. After removal of 4 bases from V and 2 bases from J, the junction contained 10 bases not matched to a gene. In DNA form, the CDR3 reads TGTGCCAGCAGTTCGCCTCAGGGGGCACCCACCTACGAGCAGTACTTC. This translates into CASSSPQGAPTYEQYF.

This clone showed up just a few times. The rearrangement joins TRBV11-3 to TRBJ2-7, with 10 bases that match TRBD1. Trimming at V came to 6 bases and at J to 4 bases, leaving 9 bases not matched to a gene. Looked up from germline, CDR1 is SGHNT and CDR2 is YENEEA. The CDR3 has 15 amino acids. The CDR3 DNA reads as TGTGCCAGCAGTTACCGCCGGGACAGGGGTTACGAGCAGTACTTC. This translates into CASSYRRDRGYEQYF.

This chain connects TRBV7-3 to TRBJ2-7; 9 bases align to TRBD1. Germline V gene sequence: CDR1 SGHTA, CDR2 FQGTGA. V shed 4 bases, J shed 3 bases, and the junction held 7 bases outside the gene matches. This CDR3 spans 15 amino acids. This CDR3 is CASSSTGGAGYEQYF. CDR3 in DNA: TGTGCCAGCAGCTCAACAGGGGGCGCGGGCTACGAGCAGTACTTC.

V and J are TRBV10-3 and TRBJ2-1; D not resolved. The CDR3 consists of 14 residues. From germline, CDR1 is ENHRY and CDR2 SYGVKD. Trimming took 8 bases from V and 0 from J, leaving 11 bases between them. This CDR3 is CAISGGSSYNEQFF. The CDR3 DNA reads as TGTGCCATCTCAGGTGGAAGCTCCTACAATGAGCAGTTCTTC.

This clone was detected only a few times. The genes are TRBV7-9 and TRBJ2-5, with 8 bases that match TRBD1. The CDR3 extends over 14 amino acids. Germline V lookup: CDR1 SEHNR, CDR2 FQNEAQ (reference sequence). Losses at the gene ends were 6 bases for V and 4 bases for J; bases not matched to a gene: 7. The CDR3 sequence: CASSYDRGGETQYF. CDR3 sequence (DNA): TGTGCCAGCAGTTACGACAGGGGTGGAGAGACCCAGTACTTC.

This clone was detected a few times. CDR3 DNA: TGTGCCAGCAGCAAAGCTGCGGGACAGAGCCACTCGGGCATCACTGAAGCTTTCTTT. Its protein product is CASSKAAGQSHSGITEAFF. The chain has TRBV21-1 and TRBJ1-1; no DNA check was done on the table's D call, TRBD1. TRBV21-1 is listed as a pseudogene. The CDR3 consists of 19 residues.

There are a few counts of this clone. This sequence joins TRBV6-6 and TRBJ2-7; a weak D match, TRBD2 (5 bases). CDR1 and CDR2 from the germline V gene are MNHNY and SVGAGI (reference sequence). The CDR3 loop spans 13 amino acids. The V and J ends lost 6 bases and 6 bases respectively, with 15 bases between them. The CDR3: CASSLDWGAEQYF. CDR3 nucleotide sequence: TGTGCCAGCAGCCTCGACTGGGGAGCCGAGCAGTACTTC.

The chain is built from TRBV5-1 and TRBJ1-6; TRBD1 matches 8 bases. This CDR3 spans 16 amino acids. The V gene end was trimmed by 4 bases and the J gene end by 7 bases; junction bases not matched to a gene: 10. CDR1 and CDR2 from the germline V gene are SGHRS and YFSETQ. The DNA of the CDR3 is TGCGCCAGCAGCCTTGAGACAGGGGCTCACAATTCACCCCTCCACTTT. Amino acid sequence: CASSLETGAHNSPLHF.

The V call is TRBV10-3, the J call TRBJ2-3, with 10 bases that match TRBD2. Germline V gives CDR1 ENHRY, CDR2 SYGVKD. V lost 8 bases to trimming and J lost 1 base; unmatched junction nucleotides: 0. The CDR3 loop spans 13 amino acids. CDR3 region: CAIGLAGTDTQYF. DNA for the CDR3: TGTGCCATCGGACTAGCGGGCACAGATACGCAGTATTTT.

This clone was recorded a few times. This chain connects TRBV12-5 to TRBJ1-5; 7 bases are shared with TRBD1. CDR3 length: 16 residues. The germline V gene encodes CDR1 LGHNT and CDR2 FRNRAP. Trimming cost V 5 bases and J 4 bases; bases outside gene matches: 11. CDR3 residues: CASGVRPGTENQPQHF. Here the CDR3 DNA reads TGTGCTAGTGGTGTTAGACCCGGGACAGAGAATCAGCCCCAGCATTTT.

This clone was counted a few times. This chain uses TRBV9 with TRBJ2-3, with 13 bases identical to TRBD2. V shed 4 bases, J shed 0 bases, and the junction held 14 bases outside the gene matches. The CDR3 is 20 amino acids. Per germline, CDR1 SGDLS and CDR2 YYNGEE. This chain's CDR3 is CASSTPWRTSGGPSTDTQYF. Here the CDR3 DNA reads TGTGCCAGCAGCACTCCCTGGAGGACTAGCGGGGGCCCTAGCACAGATACGCAGTATTTT.

A few counts support this clone. J is TRBJ2-3 and V is TRBV10-3; a weak D match, TRBD1 (7 bases). The CDR3 extends over 16 amino acids. Trimming cost V 6 bases and J 2 bases, with 18 bases left between them. Germline assignment: CDR1 ENHRY and CDR2 SYGVKD. The CDR3 spells CAISPGGTLNTDTQYF. The CDR3 region has the DNA TGTGCCATCAGCCCAGGGGGGACGTTGAACACAGATACGCAGTATTTT.

To note about this clone: Other DNA sequences of this sample code for an identical CDR3. The rearrangement links TRBV7-2 to TRBJ2-3; unclear D gene. This CDR3 has 13 residues. CDR1 is SGHTA, CDR2 FQGNSA, per germline. V was clipped by 6 bases and J by 2 bases, with 9 bases between them. This CDR3 reads CASRAGSTDTQYF. The CDR3 DNA reads as TGTGCCAGCAGGGCCGGGTCCACAGATACGCAGTATTTT.